The rows below give T cell receptor beta chains drawn from one sample of a study of PD-1 blockade in classical Hodgkin lymphoma. Only in-frame clones appear in the TCRdb table, and some are missing; sequencing was by immunoSEQ multiplex PCR. The table has more than 40,000 clones, around 78% seen once. Sequencing was performed on peripheral blood mononuclear cells (PBMCs), taken before the fourth cycle of nivolumab. These receptors all stem from a human donor with classical Hodgkin lymphoma. Each CDR3 is given with its conserved first and last residue. D genes are given only for firm matches. A clone size is listed for some rows: how often the clone was seen (once, few, many), or a class if it is expanded.

CDR3: CASGRISYEQYF
DNA: TGTGCCAGCGGCCGGATCTCCTACGAGCAGTACTTC
V: TRBV27
D: NA
J: TRBJ2-7
size: NA

CDR3: CASSPSHSSETQYF
DNA: TGTGCCAGCAGCCCCTCTCATTCGTCGGAGACCCAGTACTTC
V: TRBV7-3
D: NA
J: TRBJ2-5
size: NA

CDR3: CAWRGYLEAFF
DNA: TGTGCCTGGCGGGGGTACCTTGAAGCTTTCTTT
V: TRBV30
D: NA
J: TRBJ1-1
size: few

CDR3: CASKARNTEAFF
DNA: TGTGCCTCGAAGGCCAGGAACACTGAAGCTTTCTTT
V: TRBV27
D: NA
J: TRBJ1-1
size: once

CDR3: CASSLKSGRWGTADTQYF
DNA: TGTGCCAGCAGCTTAAAATCGGGTCGTTGGGGGACCGCGGATACGCAGTATTTT
V: TRBV7-3
D: NA
J: TRBJ2-3
size: NA

CDR3: CASSSRREGNSPLHF
DNA: TGTGCCAGCAGCTCCCGACGGGAGGGTAATTCACCCCTCCACTTT
V: TRBV5-6
D: NA
J: TRBJ1-6
size: NA

CDR3: CASSLGWSLTETFF
DNA: TGTGCCAGCAGCTTAGGATGGTCCCTGACAGAGACTTTCTTT
V: TRBV7-9
D: NA
J: TRBJ1-1
size: many

CDR3: CASSPRTGDQPQHF
DNA: TGTGCCAGTAGTCCCAGGACAGGGGACCAGCCCCAGCATTTT
V: TRBV19
D: TRBD1
J: TRBJ1-5
size: few

CDR3: CASSLGDRVAFF
DNA: TGTGCCAGCAGCTTAGGGGACAGGGTAGCTTTCTTT
V: TRBV7-2
D: TRBD1
J: TRBJ1-1
size: NA

CDR3: CASNPHQNTEAFF
DNA: TGTGCCAGCAACCCCCACCAGAACACTGAAGCTTTCTTT
V: TRBV7-2
D: NA
J: TRBJ1-1
size: NA

CDR3: CASGFLGSSYNSPLHF
DNA: TGTGCTAGTGGTTTTCTCGGTAGCTCCTATAATTCACCCCTCCACTTT
V: TRBV12-5
D: NA
J: TRBJ1-6
size: NA

CDR3: CASSVGGQDGEKLFF
DNA: TGTGCCAGCAGTGTAGGAGGACAAGACGGCGAAAAACTGTTTTTT
V: TRBV6-1
D: NA
J: TRBJ1-4
size: NA

CDR3: CASSSAGGSSYEQYF
DNA: TGTGCCAGCAGCTCCGCGGGGGGGAGCTCCTACGAGCAGTACTTC
V: TRBV5-6
D: TRBD2
J: TRBJ2-7
size: few

CDR3: CSVGRGGASGELFF
DNA: TGCAGCGTTGGGCGCGGGGGGGCTTCCGGGGAGCTGTTTTTT
V: TRBV29-1
D: TRBD2
J: TRBJ2-2
size: NA

CDR3: CASSEMYTVNTEAFF
DNA: TGTGCCAGCAGTGAAATGTACACAGTGAACACTGAAGCTTTCTTT
V: TRBV2
D: NA
J: TRBJ1-1
size: NA

CDR3: CAWESGDYGYTF
DNA: TGTGCCTGGGAGTCGGGGGACTATGGCTACACCTTC
V: TRBV30
D: NA
J: TRBJ1-2
size: NA

CDR3: CASSLKGSGTEAFF
DNA: TGTGCCAGCAGCTTAAAAGGGTCGGGGACTGAAGCTTTCTTT
V: TRBV11-3
D: NA
J: TRBJ1-1
size: NA

CDR3: CASQRRTGWDTEAFF
DNA: TGTGCCAGCCAAAGACGGACAGGCTGGGACACTGAAGCTTTCTTT
V: TRBV6-6
D: TRBD1
J: TRBJ1-1
size: NA

CDR3: CASSERQANQPQHF
DNA: TGTGCCAGCAGCGAAAGACAGGCTAATCAGCCCCAGCATTTT
V: TRBV6-5
D: NA
J: TRBJ1-5
size: once

CDR3: CASSGPLFGYGYTF
DNA: TGTGCCAGCAGCGGACCCCTCTTTGGCTATGGCTACACCTTC
V: TRBV6-1
D: NA
J: TRBJ1-2
size: NA

CDR3: CASSGTGTDTQYF
DNA: TGTGCCAGCAGTGGGACGGGGACGGATACGCAGTATTTT
V: TRBV25-1
D: NA
J: TRBJ2-3
size: NA

CDR3: CASKRSGQGNEKLFF
DNA: TGTGCCAGTAAAAGGTCGGGACAGGGAAATGAAAAACTGTTTTTT
V: TRBV19
D: TRBD1
J: TRBJ1-4
size: NA

CDR3: CASSPGQGPDEQFF
DNA: TGCGCCAGCAGCCCGGGACAGGGTCCCGATGAGCAGTTCTTC
V: TRBV5-1
D: TRBD1
J: TRBJ2-1
size: NA

CDR3: CASSFDRGTEAFF
DNA: TGTGCCAGCAGTTTCGACAGGGGGACTGAAGCTTTCTTT
V: TRBV28
D: TRBD1
J: TRBJ1-1
size: NA

CDR3: CASSDGSGTSSNTQYF
DNA: TGTGCCAGCAGCGATGGGTCGGGGACTAGTTCGAATACGCAGTATTTT
V: TRBV7-3
D: TRBD2
J: TRBJ2-3
size: few

CDR3: CASSPAGGNTGELFF
DNA: TGTGCCAGCAGTCCCGCGGGAGGGAACACCGGGGAGCTGTTTTTT
V: TRBV11-2
D: TRBD2
J: TRBJ2-2
size: NA

CDR3: CASSRGDKNIQYF
DNA: TGTGCCAGCAGCAGGGGCGATAAAAACATTCAGTACTTC
V: TRBV7-9
D: NA
J: TRBJ2-4
size: NA

CDR3: CASSLVGGRGEQYF
DNA: TGTGCCAGCAGCTTAGTCGGGGGGCGCGGCGAGCAGTACTTC
V: TRBV5-6
D: NA
J: TRBJ2-7
size: NA

CDR3: CASSPRSGQGTPGELFF
DNA: TGTGCCAGCTCACCACGTTCGGGACAGGGTACCCCCGGGGAGCTGTTTTTT
V: TRBV18
D: TRBD1
J: TRBJ2-2
size: NA

CDR3: CASSPGRGQGRNTEAFF
DNA: TGTGCCAGCAGCCCGGGGAGAGGACAGGGGAGGAACACTGAAGCTTTCTTT
V: TRBV7-2
D: TRBD1
J: TRBJ1-1
size: NA

CDR3: CASSLGEQGYEQYF
DNA: TGTGCCAGCAGCTTAGGGGAACAGGGCTACGAGCAGTACTTC
V: TRBV7-8
D: NA
J: TRBJ2-7
size: few

CDR3: CASSSVPLQPQHF
DNA: TGTGCCAGCAGCTCCGTCCCCCTTCAGCCCCAGCATTTT
V: TRBV7-8
D: NA
J: TRBJ1-5
size: NA

CDR3: CASTPTDGTYEQYF
DNA: TGTGCCAGCACCCCGACGGATGGTACCTACGAGCAGTACTTC
V: TRBV6-5
D: NA
J: TRBJ2-7
size: NA

CDR3: CASSEGNSNQPQHF
DNA: TGTGCCAGCAGTGAGGGCAATAGCAATCAGCCCCAGCATTTT
V: TRBV2
D: NA
J: TRBJ1-5
size: NA

CDR3: CSARGQYEQYF
DNA: TGCAGTGCTAGGGGACAGTACGAGCAGTACTTC
V: TRBV20-1
D: TRBD1
J: TRBJ2-7
size: NA

CDR3: CASSDRLGDTQYF
DNA: TGTGCCAGCAGCGACCGACTGGGAGATACGCAGTATTTT
V: TRBV7-3
D: NA
J: TRBJ2-3
size: NA

CDR3: CAYTDNQETQYF
DNA: TGTGCCTACACGGACAATCAAGAGACCCAGTACTTC
V: TRBV2
D: NA
J: TRBJ2-5
size: NA

CDR3: CASSQQEYGYTF
DNA: TGTGCCAGCAGTCAGCAGGAGTATGGCTACACCTTC
V: TRBV6-1
D: NA
J: TRBJ1-2
size: NA

CDR3: CASSLMENTGELFF
DNA: TGTGCCAGCAGCTTAATGGAAAACACCGGGGAGCTGTTTTTT
V: TRBV7-3
D: NA
J: TRBJ2-2
size: NA

CDR3: CASSVSGGDQETQYF
DNA: TGTGCCAGCAGTGTTAGCGGGGGGGACCAAGAGACCCAGTACTTC
V: TRBV6-1
D: TRBD2
J: TRBJ2-5
size: NA

CDR3: CSVEDHGGPYEQYF
DNA: TGCAGCGTTGAAGATCATGGCGGCCCTTACGAGCAGTACTTC
V: TRBV29-1
D: NA
J: TRBJ2-7
size: NA

CDR3: CASSSKTGVGELFF
DNA: TGTGCCAGTAGTTCAAAGACAGGGGTCGGGGAGCTGTTTTTT
V: TRBV19
D: TRBD1
J: TRBJ2-2
size: NA

CDR3: CASSRTGTENTEAFF
DNA: TGTGCCAGCAGTCGCACCGGGACAGAGAACACTGAAGCTTTCTTT
V: TRBV9
D: TRBD1
J: TRBJ1-1
size: few

CDR3: CASSLHLAIYNEQFF
DNA: TGTGCCAGCAGCTTGCACCTAGCGATATACAATGAGCAGTTCTTC
V: TRBV7-9
D: NA
J: TRBJ2-1
size: NA

CDR3: CASSFSYNSPLHF
DNA: TGTGCCAGCAGTTTTTCCTATAATTCACCCCTCCACTTT
V: TRBV27
D: NA
J: TRBJ1-6
size: NA

CDR3: CASSPGSLGPNVLTF
DNA: TGTGCCAGCAGCCCCGGTTCTCTGGGGCCCAACGTCCTGACTTTC
V: TRBV9
D: NA
J: TRBJ2-6
size: few

CDR3: CASSLESGGELFF
DNA: TGTGCCAGCAGCTTAGAAAGTGGCGGGGAGCTGTTTTTT
V: TRBV7-2
D: NA
J: TRBJ2-2
size: NA

CDR3: CASSIMAGKNTEAFF
DNA: TGTGCCAGTAGTATTATGGCAGGGAAGAACACTGAAGCTTTCTTT
V: TRBV19
D: NA
J: TRBJ1-1
size: NA

CDR3: CASSQAEAPYEQYF
DNA: TGTGCCAGCAGCCAAGCGGAGGCGCCCTACGAGCAGTACTTC
V: TRBV7-9
D: NA
J: TRBJ2-7
size: NA

CDR3: CASSYSGGPTDTQYF
DNA: TGTGCCAGCAGTTACTCCGGGGGCCCCACAGATACGCAGTATTTT
V: TRBV6-5
D: NA
J: TRBJ2-3
size: NA

CDR3: CASSPAGQVYEQYF
DNA: TGTGCCAGCTCACCAGCGGGACAGGTCTACGAGCAGTACTTC
V: TRBV18
D: TRBD1
J: TRBJ2-7
size: NA

CDR3: CASSWGLAGISGEQYF
DNA: TGCGCCAGCAGCTGGGGACTAGCGGGGATTTCTGGCGAGCAGTACTTC
V: TRBV5-1
D: TRBD2
J: TRBJ2-7
size: NA

CDR3: CASSGQGSETQYF
DNA: TGTGCCAGCAGCGGACAGGGGTCAGAGACCCAGTACTTC
V: TRBV7-3
D: TRBD1
J: TRBJ2-5
size: NA

CDR3: CASSGWTGSSYEQYF
DNA: TGCGCCAGCAGCGGCTGGACTGGGAGCTCCTACGAGCAGTACTTC
V: TRBV5-1
D: NA
J: TRBJ2-7
size: NA